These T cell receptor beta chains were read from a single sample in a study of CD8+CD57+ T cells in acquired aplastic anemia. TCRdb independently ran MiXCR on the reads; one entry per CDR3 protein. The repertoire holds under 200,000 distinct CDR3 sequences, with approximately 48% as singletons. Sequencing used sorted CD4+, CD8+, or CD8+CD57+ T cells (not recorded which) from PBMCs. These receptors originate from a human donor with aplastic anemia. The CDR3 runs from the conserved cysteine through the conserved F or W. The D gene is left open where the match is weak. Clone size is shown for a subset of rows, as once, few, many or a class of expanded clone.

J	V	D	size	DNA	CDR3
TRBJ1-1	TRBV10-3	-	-	TGTGCCATCATGGGGCGTTTGGACACTGAAGCTTTCTTT	CAIMGRLDTEAFF
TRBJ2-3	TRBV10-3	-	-	TGTGCCATCAGGAACTCTAGCGTACAAGAGACCACAGATACGCAGTATTTT	CAIRNSSVQETTDTQYF
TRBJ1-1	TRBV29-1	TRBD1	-	TGCAGCGTTCAAGAGGGGACAGCCAACACTGAAGCTTTCTTT	CSVQEGTANTEAFF
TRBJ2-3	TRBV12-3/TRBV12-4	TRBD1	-	TGTGCCAGCAGATCCGGCCGACAGGGGATCACAGATGCGCAGTATTTT	CASRSGRQGITDAQYF
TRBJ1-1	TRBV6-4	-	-	TGTGCCAGCAGGTCTGAAGCTTTCTTT	CASRSEAFF
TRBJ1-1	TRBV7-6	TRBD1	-	TGTGCCAGCAGCGGACAGGTTTTGGACACTGAAGCTTTCTTT	CASSGQVLDTEAFF
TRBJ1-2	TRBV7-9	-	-	TGTGCCAGCAGTCAATCGGCGGGTGGCTACACCTTC	CASSQSAGGYTF
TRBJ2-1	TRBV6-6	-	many	TGTGCCAGCAGTTACGGCGGGACTGACAATGAGCAGTTCTTC	CASSYGGTDNEQFF
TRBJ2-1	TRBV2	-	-	TGTGCCAGCAGTGCAACAGGGAGCACTGAGCAGTTCTTC	CASSATGSTEQFF
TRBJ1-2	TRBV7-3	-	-	TGTGCCAGCAGCGACCGGGGACCGGCATATGGCTACACCTTC	CASSDRGPAYGYTF
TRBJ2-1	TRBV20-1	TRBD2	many	TGCAGTGCTAGAGATCGGCTGGGACTAGCGGAGGGGCCTGAGCAGTTCTTC	CSARDRLGLAEGPEQFF
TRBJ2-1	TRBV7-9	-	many	TGTGCCAGCAGCTTCCCCAGGAACAGGGAGGCCTACAATGAGCAGTTCTTC	CASSFPRNREAYNEQFF
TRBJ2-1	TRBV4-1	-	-	TGCGCCAGCAGCCAAGATTGGGCACGTGAGCAGTTCTTC	CASSQDWAREQFF
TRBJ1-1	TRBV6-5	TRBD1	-	TGTGCCAGCAGTTACGAAGGGTACAGGGGGGGTGAAGCTTTCTTT	CASSYEGYRGGEAFF